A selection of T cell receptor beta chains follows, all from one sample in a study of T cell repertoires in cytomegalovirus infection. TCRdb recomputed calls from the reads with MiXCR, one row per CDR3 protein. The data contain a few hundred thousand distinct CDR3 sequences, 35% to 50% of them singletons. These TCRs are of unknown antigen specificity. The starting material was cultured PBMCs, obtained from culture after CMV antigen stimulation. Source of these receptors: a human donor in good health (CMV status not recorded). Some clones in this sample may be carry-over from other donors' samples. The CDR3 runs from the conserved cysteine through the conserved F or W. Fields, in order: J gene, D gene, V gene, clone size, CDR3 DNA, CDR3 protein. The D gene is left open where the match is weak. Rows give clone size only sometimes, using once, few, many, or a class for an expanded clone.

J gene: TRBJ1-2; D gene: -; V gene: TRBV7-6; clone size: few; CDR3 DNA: TGTGCCAGCAGCTTAGTGGAGGGTCCCAACTATGGCTACACCTTC; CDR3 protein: CASSLVEGPNYGYTF
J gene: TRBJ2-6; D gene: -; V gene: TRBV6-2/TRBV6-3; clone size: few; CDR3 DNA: TGTGCCAGCAGTTGGGCCTCAGGCTCTGGGGCCAACGTCCTGACTTTC; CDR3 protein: CASSWASGSGANVLTF
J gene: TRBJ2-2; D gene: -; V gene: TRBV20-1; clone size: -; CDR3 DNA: TGCAGTGCTAGAGATAGGGTGGCGAACACCGGGGAGCTGTTTTTT; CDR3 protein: CSARDRVANTGELFF
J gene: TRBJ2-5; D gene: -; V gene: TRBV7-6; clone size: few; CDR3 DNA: TGTGCCAGCAGCTTAGTGGTCTCAGAGACCCAGTACTTC; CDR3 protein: CASSLVVSETQYF
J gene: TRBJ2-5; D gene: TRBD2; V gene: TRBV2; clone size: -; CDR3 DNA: TGTGCCAGCAGTGAAGCTGGGACTAGCGGGGAGACCCAGTACTTC; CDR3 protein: CASSEAGTSGETQYF
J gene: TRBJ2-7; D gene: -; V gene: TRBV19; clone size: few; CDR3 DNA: TGTGCCAGTAGTTATCGGATCCGGGACCACTTCCCCTACGAGCAGTACTTC; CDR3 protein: CASSYRIRDHFPYEQYF
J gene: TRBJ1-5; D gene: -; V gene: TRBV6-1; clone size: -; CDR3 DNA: TGTGCCAGCAGTGTGGGGGATAGCAATCAGCCCCAGCATTTT; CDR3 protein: CASSVGDSNQPQHF
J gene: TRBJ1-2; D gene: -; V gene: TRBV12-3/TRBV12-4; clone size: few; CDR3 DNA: TGTGCCAGCAGTTTTCGCGCGCGTGGCTACACCTTC; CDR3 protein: CASSFRARGYTF
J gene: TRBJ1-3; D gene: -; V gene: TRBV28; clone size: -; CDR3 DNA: TGTGCCAGCAGTTTCGATCGAATCGGGGACACCATATATTTT; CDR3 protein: CASSFDRIGDTIYF
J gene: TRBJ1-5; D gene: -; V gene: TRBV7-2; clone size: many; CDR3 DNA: TGTGCCAGCAGCTTATCTGGGTACAATCAGCCCCAGCATTTT; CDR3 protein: CASSLSGYNQPQHF
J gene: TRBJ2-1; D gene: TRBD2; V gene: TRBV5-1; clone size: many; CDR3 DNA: TGCGCCAGCACTAGCGGGGGGCACTCCTACAATGAGCAGTTCTTC; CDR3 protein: CASTSGGHSYNEQFF
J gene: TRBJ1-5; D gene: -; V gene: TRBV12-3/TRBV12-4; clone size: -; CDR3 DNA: TGTGCCAGCAGTGTTGAACAGGGATTTCAGCCCCAGCATTTT; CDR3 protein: CASSVEQGFQPQHF
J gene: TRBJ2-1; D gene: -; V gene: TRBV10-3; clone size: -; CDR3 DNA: TGTGCCATCAGTGAGTCTCGCACAGGGTCAGACAATGAGCAGTTCTTC; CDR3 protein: CAISESRTGSDNEQFF
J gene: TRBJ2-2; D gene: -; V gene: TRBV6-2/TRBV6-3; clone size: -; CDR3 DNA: TGTGCCAGCAGAGGACTTGGGAATACCGGGGAGCTGTTTTTT; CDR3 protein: CASRGLGNTGELFF
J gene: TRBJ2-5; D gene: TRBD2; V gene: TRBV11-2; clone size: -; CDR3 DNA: TGTGCCAGCAGCTTTCAGCTAGCGGGGGGCCAAGAGACCCAGTACTTC; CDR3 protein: CASSFQLAGGQETQYF
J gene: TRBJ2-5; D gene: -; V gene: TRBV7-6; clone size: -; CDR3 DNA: TGTGCCAGCAGCTTAGGCAGTCTAGACGGGGAGACCCAGTACTTC; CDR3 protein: CASSLGSLDGETQYF
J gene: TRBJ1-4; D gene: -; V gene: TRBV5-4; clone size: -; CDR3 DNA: TGTGCCAGCAGCTACCTCCAATCGGGGGGCGTCCGAAAACTGTTTTTT; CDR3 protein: CASSYLQSGGVRKLFF
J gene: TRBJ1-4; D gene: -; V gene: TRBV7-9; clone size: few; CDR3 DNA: TGTGCCAGCAGTTCTGATGCAACTAATGAAAAACTGTTTTTT; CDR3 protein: CASSSDATNEKLFF
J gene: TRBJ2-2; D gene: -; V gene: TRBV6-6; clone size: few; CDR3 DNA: TGTGCCAGCAGTCGAATCCCTGCGGATTCGAACACCGGGGAGCTGTTTTTT; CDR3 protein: CASSRIPADSNTGELFF
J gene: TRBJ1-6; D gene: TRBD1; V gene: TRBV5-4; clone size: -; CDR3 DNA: TGTGCCAGCAACCTTGGGGGGGACAGTAATTCACCCCTCCACTTT; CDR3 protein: CASNLGGDSNSPLHF